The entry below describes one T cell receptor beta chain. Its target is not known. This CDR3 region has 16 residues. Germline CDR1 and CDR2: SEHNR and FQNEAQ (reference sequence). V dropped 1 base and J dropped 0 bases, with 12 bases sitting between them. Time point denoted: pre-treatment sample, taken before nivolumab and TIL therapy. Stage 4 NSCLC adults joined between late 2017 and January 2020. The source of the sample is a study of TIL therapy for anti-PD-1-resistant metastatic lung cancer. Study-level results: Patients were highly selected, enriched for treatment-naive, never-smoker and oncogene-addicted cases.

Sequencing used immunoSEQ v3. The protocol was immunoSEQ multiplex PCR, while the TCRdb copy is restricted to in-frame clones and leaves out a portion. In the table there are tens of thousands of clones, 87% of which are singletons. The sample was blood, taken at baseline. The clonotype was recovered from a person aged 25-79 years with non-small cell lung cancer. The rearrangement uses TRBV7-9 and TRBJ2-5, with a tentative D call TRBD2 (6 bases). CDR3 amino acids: CASSLDGTWYQETQYF. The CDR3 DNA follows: TGTGCCAGCAGCTTAGATGGGACTTGGTACCAAGAGACCCAGTACTTC.